This T cell receptor beta chain was captured by sequencing in a study of CD8 T cells in ankylosing spondylitis. Study results and limitations: Ankylosing spondylitis blood appeared to be characterized by a TCR beta motif of under ten highly homologous variants. Disease-linked clones bore a CD8+ phenotype and were relatively rare in peripheral blood.

This clonotype showed up many times. Antigen unknown. Germline V lookup: CDR1 GTSNPN, CDR2 SVGIG (reference sequence). V gave up 4 bases and J gave up 3 bases, with 15 bases separating them. The length of the CDR3 is 14 residues. With molecular barcodes, quantitative 5'-RACE was used to make the TCR beta libraries. MiXCR was run by TCRdb on the 5' RACE reads, yielding one entry per CDR3 protein. The table has about 460,000 distinct CDR3 sequences, about 5.7% seen once; the top ten hold around 3.4%. The chain is built from TRBV30 and TRBJ1-1; D is unclear. The TCR sequence derives from a male donor with ankylosing spondylitis. Sequenced sample: blood, either unsorted or a sorted T cell fraction (not recorded which). CDR3 residues: CAWTRAELYTEAFF. The CDR3 DNA reads as TGTGCCTGGACTAGGGCCGAATTGTACACTGAAGCTTTCTTT. The whole variable domain, filled in from reference TRBV30 and TRBJ1-1, reads SQTIHQWPATLVQPVGSPLSLECTVEGTSNPNLYWYRQAAGRGLQLLFYSVGIGQISSEVPQNLSASRPQDRQFILSSKKLLLSDSGFYLCAWTRAELYTEAFFGQGTRLTVV.